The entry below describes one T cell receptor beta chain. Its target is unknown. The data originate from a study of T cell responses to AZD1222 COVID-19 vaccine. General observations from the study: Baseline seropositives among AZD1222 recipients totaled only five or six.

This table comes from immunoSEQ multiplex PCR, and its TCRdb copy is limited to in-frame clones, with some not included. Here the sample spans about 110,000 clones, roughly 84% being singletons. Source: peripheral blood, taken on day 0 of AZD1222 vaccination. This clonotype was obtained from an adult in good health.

The CDR3 loop is CASTPSGVGNTIYF. The CDR3 bases are TGTGCCAGCACCCCCTCAGGGGTTGGAAACACCATATATTTT. The J gene is TRBJ1-3, the V gene TRBV6-5, with D possibly matching TRBD1 (6 bases). Germline CDR1 and CDR2: MNHEY and SVGAGI. V was clipped by 7 bases and J by 3 bases, with 13 bases between them. The CDR3 is 14 amino acids.